The clone carrying this T cell receptor (beta chain) was seen many times. Its antigen is not known. This record comes from a study of T-cell reconstitution after alpha-beta-depleted transplantation in children. Study-level findings and limits: From newly produced T cells came most of the T-cell counts and diversity one year after transplant. About two months after transplant, alpha-beta T cells reportedly came from several hundred expanded graft clones. Surviving recipient cells, namely T cells and thymic progenitors, were the source of high day-60 TCRbeta diversity in some patients.

Unique molecular identifiers featured in how the TCRbeta library was prepared. TCRdb re-called the PCR reads through MiXCR, storing one row per CDR3 protein. The sample lists hundreds of thousands of distinct CDR3 sequences, around 14% seen once, with 0.79% in the top ten. The V end was cut by 0 bases, the J end by 7 bases, with 19 bases between. CDR3 length: 18 residues. Germline values: CDR1 MNHEY, CDR2 SVGAGI. The chain employs TRBV6-5 and TRBJ1-6; D not certain. The material sequenced was PBMCs, taken before TCRalphabeta/CD19-depleted stem cell transplant. This TCR was sampled from a girl aged 2-10 years with congenital amegakaryocytic thrombocytopenia, due to receive a stem cell transplant. CDR3 bases: TGTGCCAGCAGTTACTCGCGGCTGGCGCAAATTTTAAATTCACCCCTCCACTTT. Translation gives CASSYSRLAQILNSPLHF.